The rows below give T cell receptor beta chains drawn from one sample of a study of glioma-infiltrating T cells after dendritic cell vaccination. Here immunoSEQ multiplex PCR was the method, and the copy in TCRdb shows in-frame clones only, minus some. The sample contains tens of thousands of clones, about nine tenths of which appear only once. The sample in question was blood, obtained after dendritic cell vaccination. These receptors all stem from a human donor with glioblastoma. CDR3s include the opening cysteine and the closing phenylalanine or tryptophan.

TRBV21-1	CASSIGTGDGADTQYF
TRBV14	CASSQGARVGAYEQYF
TRBV4-3	CASSQAIGASYEQYF
TRBV11-3	CASSGTGTNYGYTF
TRBV9	CASSVAPGSTDTQYF
TRBV27	CASSLEGGYTEAFF
TRBV18	CASSPGLAGHYNEQFF
TRBV2	CASSSTGYEQYF
TRBV5-1	CASSPGTSGGAAQFF
TRBV11-3	CASSLGRGHFYEQYF